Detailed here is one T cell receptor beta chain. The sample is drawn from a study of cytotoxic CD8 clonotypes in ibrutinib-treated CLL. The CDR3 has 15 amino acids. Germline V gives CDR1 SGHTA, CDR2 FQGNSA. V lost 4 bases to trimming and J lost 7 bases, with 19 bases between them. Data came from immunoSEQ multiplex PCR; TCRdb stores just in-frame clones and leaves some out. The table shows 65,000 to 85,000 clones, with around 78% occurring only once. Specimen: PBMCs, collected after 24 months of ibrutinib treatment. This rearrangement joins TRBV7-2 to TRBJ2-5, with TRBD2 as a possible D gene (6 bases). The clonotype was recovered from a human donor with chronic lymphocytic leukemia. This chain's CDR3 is CASSSGTELPGTQYF. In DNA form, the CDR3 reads TGTGCCAGCAGCTCCGGGACTGAGTTACCTGGGACCCAGTACTTC.